In its sample, the clone carrying this TCR beta chain was seen a few times. Its antigen is not known. Data came from immunoSEQ multiplex PCR; TCRdb stores just in-frame clones and leaves some out. Of roughly 50,000 clones in the sample, more than 80% were seen once. This CDR3 is 19 amino acids long. Trimming cost V 0 bases and J 0 bases; bases outside gene matches: 13. Germline V lookup: CDR1 SGHDT, CDR2 YYEEEE. The data belong to a study of T cell responses to AZD1222 COVID-19 vaccine. Study-level points and caveats: Repertoires were collected only later (after the peak T cell response had occurred). An increase in Spike-specific TCR breadth and depth was observed after two AZD1222 doses. Clonal diversity may have been underestimated, and the donors were mostly white British, with more females than males. Spike was spanned by vaccine-associated CD4 TCRs, which were dominant at 160-218 and 743-854.

Source: peripheral blood, taken on day 0 of AZD1222 vaccination. The source of this sequence is an adult in good health. The rearrangement uses TRBV5-6 and TRBJ2-7, with 9 bases aligning to TRBD2. The CDR3, as DNA: TGTGCCAGCAGCTTGGCCTGGTGGCTAGCGGGATCGAGCTCCTACGAGCAGTACTTC. Encoded protein: CASSLAWWLAGSSSYEQYF.